This T cell receptor beta chain was sequenced for a study of blood T cell repertoires in COVID-19. Study-wide background: Acute-phase and convalescent COVID-19 samples originated in the United States, Italy and Spain. PBMCs, B-cell-depleted T cells, or T cells were the source of the cDNA or gDNA that made up the material.

TCRdb's copy holds only in-frame clones and misses some; the assay was immunoSEQ multiplex PCR. Of approximately 80,000 clones in the sample, 60% to 75% were seen once. Germline CDR1 reads MNHEY; CDR2 reads SVGAGI. CDR3 length: 15 residues. V gave up 6 bases and J gave up 4 bases; unmatched junction bases: 9. This chain uses TRBV6-5 with TRBJ2-3; 8 bases agree with TRBD2. Sequencing was done on a sample of peripheral blood. The source is a man aged 50 or older with active or convalescent COVID-19. The CDR3 region is CASRDRGGPADTQYF. CDR3 DNA sequence: TGTGCCAGCAGGGACCGGGGGGGCCCGGCAGATACGCAGTATTTT.